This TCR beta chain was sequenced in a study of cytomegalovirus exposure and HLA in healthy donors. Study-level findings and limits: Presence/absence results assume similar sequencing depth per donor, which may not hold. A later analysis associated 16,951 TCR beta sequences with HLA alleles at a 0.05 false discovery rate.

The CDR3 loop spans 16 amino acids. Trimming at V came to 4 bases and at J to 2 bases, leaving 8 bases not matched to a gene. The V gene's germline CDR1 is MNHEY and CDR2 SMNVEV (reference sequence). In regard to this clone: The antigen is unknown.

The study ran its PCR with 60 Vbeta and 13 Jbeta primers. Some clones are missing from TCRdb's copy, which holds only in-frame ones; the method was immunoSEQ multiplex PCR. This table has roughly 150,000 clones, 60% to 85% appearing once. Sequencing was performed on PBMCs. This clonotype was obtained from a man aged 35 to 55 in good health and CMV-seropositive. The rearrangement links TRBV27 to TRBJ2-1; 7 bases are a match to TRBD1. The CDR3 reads CASSSGSGQAYNEQFF. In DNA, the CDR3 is TGTGCCAGCAGTTCAGGGTCTGGACAGGCCTACAATGAGCAGTTCTTC.